This T cell receptor (beta chain) was recovered during a study of OX40 agonist ivuxolimab in advanced cancers. Whole-study context: Patients in the trial were receiving intravenous ivuxolimab every 2 weeks, at doses of 0.01 to 10 mg/kg. The study enrolled dose-escalation patients with hepatocellular carcinoma, melanoma, renal cell or head and neck cancer. Study-wide findings and caveats: Both CD4+ and CD8+ T cell populations in blood had undergone clonal expansion by week 6 at 0.1 to 3.0 mg/kg.

The protocol was immunoSEQ multiplex PCR, while the TCRdb copy is restricted to in-frame clones and leaves out a portion. Of fewer than 85,000 clones listed, 80% to 90% are singletons. In regard to this clone: Its antigen is not identified.

CDR1 is KGHSH and CDR2 is LQKENI in the germline V gene. V was clipped by 1 base and J by 7 bases; unmatched bases: 10. The CDR3 runs 16 residues. The V and J genes are TRBV18 and TRBJ1-5; 7 bases agree with TRBD1. The origin of this receptor is an adult with an advanced solid tumor such as melanoma, head and neck, liver or kidney cancer. This specimen was CD4+ or CD8+ T cells sorted from blood, taken in a trial of the OX40 agonist ivuxolimab. CDR3 DNA sequence: TGTGCCAGCTCACCACAGGCAAGGCAGGGGGTGCAGCCCCAGCATTTT. Protein product: CASSPQARQGVQPQHF.